This TCR beta chain derives from a study of T-cell reconstitution after alpha-beta-depleted transplantation in children. Overall study findings and caveats: Several hundred expanded graft clones reportedly were the source of alpha-beta T cells about two months after transplant. From newly produced T cells came most of the T-cell counts and diversity one year after transplant. Diversity of TCRbeta at day 60 was high in some patients, arising from surviving recipient T cells and thymic progenitors.

Preparation of the TCRbeta library used unique molecular identifiers. TCRdb reanalysed the PCR reads using MiXCR and keeps one entry per CDR3 protein. The table includes about 540,000 distinct CDR3 sequences, 25% to 30% detected once. This CDR3 region has 18 residues. The germline V gene has CDR1 MDHEN and CDR2 SYDVKM. Germline trimming cut 5 bases from V and 0 bases from J; bases unmatched to any gene: 16. In regard to this clonotype: Its cognate antigen is unknown.

The chain couples TRBV28 to TRBJ2-7; 7 bases line up with TRBD1. This receptor was identified in a boy in the first two years of life with Wiskott-Aldrich syndrome, due to receive a stem cell transplant. Sample: PBMCs, taken before TCRalphabeta/CD19-depleted stem cell transplant. CDR3 sequence (DNA): TGTGCCAGCAGTCCCTATAATTACAGGGGCGCCACCTCCTACGAGCAGTACTTC. It encodes CASSPYNYRGATSYEQYF. Variable domain in full (rest from reference TRBV28 and TRBJ2-7): DVKVTQSSRYLVKRTGEKVFLECVQDMDHENMFWYRQDPGLGLRLIYFSYDVKMKEKGDIPEGYSVSREKKERFSLILESASTNQTSMYLCASSPYNYRGATSYEQYFGPGTRLTVT.